Ten or more counts support the clone carrying this TCR beta chain. As yet, its antigen is unknown. These data originate in a study of T cell repertoires in cytomegalovirus infection. The overall study: Carrying CMV and the relevant HLA type showed in public TCR beta signatures.

Whole-study findings and limits: Pooled public TCR beta family frequency picked out CMV carriers with the relevant HLA.

From the reads, TCRdb called clonotypes with MiXCR, one entry per CDR3 protein. The data show about 24,000 distinct CDR3 sequences, with about 23% seen just once and about nine tenths held by the top ten. V lost 6 bases and J 4 bases, leaving 6 bases between the germline ends. The CDR3 length is 11 residues. CDR1 is SGHTA and CDR2 is FQGNSA in the germline V gene. This sequence originates from a human donor in good health (CMV status not recorded). Some clones in this sample may be carry-over from other donors' samples. The sequencing used CD8+ T cells from cultured PBMCs, collected from culture after CMV antigen stimulation. The chain employs TRBV7-2 and TRBJ1-2, with D uncertain. The CDR3 DNA is TGTGCCAGCAGAACGGTCTATGGCTACACCTTC. The encoded protein is CASRTVYGYTF.